These 2 T cell receptor beta chains were all obtained from the same sample, sequenced in a study of T cell changes during pregnancy in multiple sclerosis. Sequenced by immunoSEQ multiplex PCR; TCRdb stores in-frame clones only, minus some. The sample shows around 33,000 clones, around 87% of them seen only once. Here the sequenced sample was CD4+ T cells from peripheral blood mononuclear cells, taken in the third trimester of pregnancy. Receptors were obtained from a female donor in good health, enrolled as a control in a pregnancy study.

CDR3 in DNA: TGTGCCAGTAGGGGCAGGAATCAGCCCCAGCATTTT. Translating gives CASRGRNQPQHF. The V call is TRBV19, the J call TRBJ1-5; D unresolved. This CDR3 is 12 amino acids long. Trimming left V 6 bases short and J 4 bases short, with 7 bases between. CDR1 is LNHDA and CDR2 is SQIVND in the germline V gene (reference sequence).

The chain couples TRBV11-2 to TRBJ1-3; a weak D match, TRBD1 (5 bases). The CDR3 has 15 residues. Per the germline V gene, CDR1 is SGHAT and CDR2 is FQNNGV. V lost 2 bases to trimming and J lost 4 bases, with 12 bases between them. The DNA of the CDR3 is TGTGCCAGCAGCTTACTAGGGGCGGGAGGAAACACCATATATTTT. Translation gives CASSLLGAGGNTIYF.